The 25 T cell receptor beta chains below were found in one sample sequenced in a study of blood T cell repertoires in COVID-19. The method was immunoSEQ multiplex PCR; TCRdb's version includes in-frame clones alone and lacks a portion of them. The sample contains just over 90,000 clones, 60% to 85% of which appear only once. Sample: peripheral blood. These receptors were obtained from a man aged 65-85 years with acute or convalescent COVID-19.

This clone has only a few counts. V and J are TRBV7-2 and TRBJ1-1; the match to TRBD1 covers 9 bases. Germline V lookup: CDR1 SGHTA, CDR2 FQGNSA. The CDR3 extends over 18 amino acids. J gave up 10 bases and V 7 bases, and 25 bases lay outside the gene matches. The CDR3 protein is CASNLNTGTGSFGRGAFF. CDR3 sequence (DNA): TGTGCCAGCAACCTCAATACCGGGACAGGGTCCTTCGGTAGAGGAGCTTTCTTT.

V is TRBV7-2 and J is TRBJ1-5; TRBD1 agrees at 8 bases. The V segment lost 1 base and the J segment 4 bases; nucleotides outside the gene matches: 3. Per the germline V gene, CDR1 is SGHTA and CDR2 is FQGNSA. CDR3 length: 15 residues. CDR3 amino acids: CASSLDRGWNQPQHF. In nucleotides, the CDR3 is TGTGCCAGCAGCTTAGACAGGGGGTGGAATCAGCCCCAGCATTTT.

This clone was counted only a few times. The chain has TRBV19 and TRBJ1-4; D ambiguous. The V and J ends lost 3 bases and 4 bases respectively, with 9 bases between them. This CDR3 has 14 amino acids. Germline CDR1 is LNHDA and CDR2 is SQIVND (reference sequence). In DNA, the CDR3 is TGTGCCAGTAGTATGAGGCGGAATAATGAAAAACTGTTTTTT. Its translation is CASSMRRNNEKLFF.

This clone was recorded many times. The genes are TRBV2 and TRBJ2-7; D remains ambiguous. This CDR3 contains 13 residues. The V gene's germline CDR1 is SNHLY and CDR2 FYNNEI. Trimming shortened V by 5 bases and J by 3 bases, and 11 bases separated the two germline ends. The CDR3 reads CASSFEEIYEQYF. DNA of the CDR3: TGTGCCAGCAGTTTCGAGGAAATCTACGAGCAGTACTTC.

This clone was found once. The chain carries TRBV5-1 and TRBJ1-1; possible D gene TRBD1, 6 bases. CDR3 length equals 14 residues. The germline gives CDR1 SGHRS, CDR2 YFSETQ. V was clipped by 6 bases and J by 1 base, with 13 bases between them. This CDR3 reads CASTQGGQNTEAFF. CDR3 bases: TGCGCCAGCACGCAAGGGGGACAGAACACTGAAGCTTTCTTT.

The chain carries TRBV7-3 and TRBJ2-2; tentative D call: TRBD1 (5 bases). Trimming pared 2 bases from V and 3 bases from J, leaving 7 bases between. The germline CDR1 and CDR2 sequences are SGHTA and FQGTGA. The CDR3 has 14 residues. The CDR3 is CASSLARDTGELFF. CDR3 nucleotide sequence: TGTGCCAGCAGCTTAGCCAGGGACACCGGGGAGCTGTTTTTT.

This clone was seen only a few times. This chain connects TRBV7-9 to TRBJ2-2; D perhaps matches TRBD1 (6 bases). The germline V gene encodes CDR1 SEHNR and CDR2 FQNEAQ (reference sequence). The CDR3 consists of 15 residues. V lost 8 bases to trimming and J lost 4 bases, with 17 bases between them. The CDR3 DNA sequence: TGTGCCAGCCCCTCCGGGACAAGAGCCACCGGGGAGCTGTTTTTT. It codes for CASPSGTRATGELFF.

CDR3 region: CASSRPGQSYEQYV. The DNA for the CDR3 is TGTGCCAGCAGCCGGCCGGGACAGTCCTACGAGCAGTACGTC. The rearrangement links TRBV7-3 to TRBJ2-7; 7 nucleotides agree with TRBD1. The germline V gene encodes CDR1 SGHTA and CDR2 FQGTGA. The V gene end was trimmed by 5 bases and the J gene end by 1 base; junction bases not matched to a gene: 5. CDR3 length equals 14 residues.

The chain joins TRBV5-1 to TRBJ2-5; TRBD2 agrees at 16 bases. CDR1 is SGHRS and CDR2 is YFSETQ in the germline V gene. This CDR3 is built from 17 residues. V shed 5 bases and J 2 bases; nucleotides not matched to a gene: 6. CDR3 in amino acids: CASRLGLAGGSQETQYF. CDR3 DNA sequence: TGCGCCAGCAGGCTGGGACTAGCGGGAGGGTCGCAAGAGACCCAGTACTTC. The whole variable domain, filled in from reference TRBV5-1 and TRBJ2-5, reads KAGVTQTPRYLIKTRGQQVTLSCSPISGHRSVSWYQQTPGQGLQFLFEYFSETQRNKGNFPGRFSGRQFSNSRSEMNVSTLELGDSALYLCASRLGLAGGSQETQYFGPGTRLLVL.

The chain recombines TRBV19 with TRBJ2-1, with 7 bases that match TRBD1. This CDR3 region has 15 residues. J gave up 10 bases and V 0 bases, and 9 bases lay outside the gene matches. The germline V gene encodes CDR1 LNHDA and CDR2 SQIVND (reference sequence). CDR3 sequence (DNA): TGTGCCAGTAGTATAGATAGCACAGGGGCCAGCGAGCAGTTCTTC. Its protein product is CASSIDSTGASEQFF.

This clone showed up just a few times. The chain employs TRBV7-3 and TRBJ1-6; perhaps TRBD1 as D (5 bases). The CDR3 has 16 amino acids. Germline V gives CDR1 SGHTA, CDR2 FQGTGA. Trimming shortened V by 5 bases and J by 5 bases, and 16 bases separated the two germline ends. This CDR3 reads CASSPSLRQNNSPLHF. CDR3 coding DNA: TGTGCCAGCAGCCCCTCGCTTAGACAGAATAATTCACCCCTCCACTTT.

This clone was recorded once. The chain is built from TRBV5-1 and TRBJ2-3, with a weak D call TRBD1 (6 bases). The CDR3 covers 14 residues. CDR1 is SGHRS, CDR2 YFSETQ, per germline. V lost 1 base to trimming and J lost 4 bases, with 10 bases between them. The DNA of the CDR3 is TGCGCCAGCAGCTTGACAGGGCTACCAGATACGCAGTATTTT. It yields the protein CASSLTGLPDTQYF.

This clone came up a few times. This sequence joins TRBV27 and TRBJ2-2; 7 bases match TRBD2. Germline assignment: CDR1 MNHEY and CDR2 SMNVEV (reference sequence). The CDR3 covers 15 residues. Trimming at V came to 6 bases and at J to 6 bases, leaving 10 bases not matched to a gene. CDR3 residues: CASSLTDSGAGELFF. For the CDR3, the DNA is TGTGCCAGCAGCTTAACCGACAGCGGGGCCGGGGAGCTGTTTTTT.

The chain employs TRBV28 and TRBJ2-7; D might be TRBD1 (6 bases). CDR3 length: 17 amino acids. CDR1 and CDR2 from the germline V gene are MDHEN and SYDVKM. Trimming shortened V by 4 bases and J by 4 bases, and 23 bases separated the two germline ends. As DNA, the CDR3 is TGTGCCAGCAGTTCCATTGGGGACAAAGGGCGATTTTACGAGCAGTACTTC. It encodes CASSSIGDKGRFYEQYF.

The chain recombines TRBV5-4 with TRBJ2-2, with TRBD1 identical over 11 bases. V shed 5 bases, J shed 4 bases, and the junction held 7 bases outside the gene matches. The CDR3 length is 16 residues. From germline, CDR1 is SGHNT and CDR2 YYREEE (reference sequence). The CDR3 DNA reads as TGTGCCAGCAGGGATGGACAGGGGGCGCCCACCGGGGAGCTGTTTTTT. This translates into CASRDGQGAPTGELFF.

The chain is built from TRBV9 and TRBJ2-7; possibly TRBD2 for D (6 bases). Trimming left V 4 bases short and J 5 bases short, with 16 bases between. Germline V gene sequence: CDR1 SGDLS, CDR2 YYNGEE. The CDR3 is 14 residues long. CDR3 DNA: TGTGCCAGCAGCCCGAGACCCCGCGGGGACGAGCAGTACTTC. This codes for CASSPRPRGDEQYF.

The chain combines TRBV6-5 with TRBJ2-1; 8 bases are shared with TRBD2. The CDR3 covers 13 residues. From germline, CDR1 is MNHEY and CDR2 SVGAGI. V shed 2 bases and J 13 bases; nucleotides not matched to a gene: 7. CDR3 residues: CASSYLSGTPQFF. The CDR3 DNA reads as TGTGCCAGCAGTTACCTTAGCGGGACCCCTCAGTTCTTC.

The chain joins TRBV10-3 to TRBJ2-2, with 7 bases aligning to TRBD1. Losses at the gene ends were 6 bases for V and 0 bases for J; bases not matched to a gene: 7. This CDR3 is 16 amino acids long. The V gene's germline CDR1 is ENHRY and CDR2 SYGVKD. This CDR3 is CAIRGGQRSNTGELFF. In DNA form, the CDR3 reads TGTGCCATCAGAGGGGGACAGCGGTCGAACACCGGGGAGCTGTTTTTT.

This chain connects TRBV5-1 to TRBJ1-5, with D maybe TRBD1 (5 bases). This CDR3 is 15 amino acids long. Looked up from germline, CDR1 is SGHRS and CDR2 is YFSETQ. Trimming cost V 7 bases and J 2 bases, with 16 bases left between them. The CDR3 reads CASLSTSRGNQPQHF. CDR3 sequence (DNA): TGCGCCAGCCTATCAACCTCCAGGGGCAATCAGCCCCAGCATTTT.

The chain recombines TRBV27 with TRBJ2-3; 9 bases line up with TRBD2. The V gene's germline CDR1 is MNHEY and CDR2 SMNVEV (reference sequence). The CDR3 is made up of 15 amino acids. The trim removed 4 bases at V and 1 base at J, leaving 3 bases unmatched. The CDR3 spells CASSSRLAGTDTQYF. The DNA for the CDR3 is TGTGCCAGCAGTTCCCGACTAGCGGGCACAGATACGCAGTATTTT.

The sample holds a few counts of this clone. This chain links TRBV27 with TRBJ1-1; D is unresolved. This CDR3 comprises 12 residues. V dropped 7 bases and J dropped 4 bases, with 10 bases sitting between them. Germline loops: CDR1 MNHEY, CDR2 SMNVEV (reference sequence). The CDR3: CASKEAGTEAFF. Here the CDR3 DNA reads TGTGCCAGCAAGGAGGCGGGCACTGAAGCTTTCTTT.

The genes are TRBV12-5 and TRBJ2-2, with 10 bases matching TRBD2. Germline V gives CDR1 LGHNT, CDR2 FRNRAP. This CDR3 is built from 16 residues. V shed 6 bases, J shed 1 base, and the junction held 5 bases outside the gene matches. As DNA, the CDR3 is TGTGCTAGTGGACCCGGGACTAGCGTGAACACCGGGGAGCTGTTTTTT. Residues: CASGPGTSVNTGELFF.

This chain joins TRBV4-1 and TRBJ2-2; D may be TRBD1 (5 bases). V shed 2 bases and J shed 0 bases, with 13 bases lying between them. From germline, CDR1 is MGHRA and CDR2 YSYEKL. There are 17 residues in the CDR3. The CDR3 region is CASSQQDTTPNTGELFF. The DNA for the CDR3 is TGCGCCAGCAGCCAACAGGACACCACCCCGAACACCGGGGAGCTGTTTTTT.

The J gene is TRBJ2-1, the V gene TRBV10-2; D not certain. CDR1 and CDR2 from the germline V gene are WSHSY and SAAADI. CDR3 length: 12 amino acids. Between the trimmed V and J ends, which lost 5 bases and 6 bases, there was a span of 8 bases. The CDR3 nucleotides are TGCGCCAGCAGTAAGCCTCCCAATGAGCAGTTCTTC. It encodes CASSKPPNEQFF.

The gene calls are TRBV5-1 and TRBJ2-1; the match to TRBD2 covers 8 bases. This CDR3 has 15 residues. The V and J ends lost 4 bases and 5 bases, in that order; junction bases with no gene match: 8. The germline V gene encodes CDR1 SGHRS and CDR2 YFSETQ. CDR3 sequence: CASSPTGGSHNEQFF. In DNA form, the CDR3 reads TGCGCCAGCAGCCCCACGGGGGGGTCCCACAATGAGCAGTTCTTC.